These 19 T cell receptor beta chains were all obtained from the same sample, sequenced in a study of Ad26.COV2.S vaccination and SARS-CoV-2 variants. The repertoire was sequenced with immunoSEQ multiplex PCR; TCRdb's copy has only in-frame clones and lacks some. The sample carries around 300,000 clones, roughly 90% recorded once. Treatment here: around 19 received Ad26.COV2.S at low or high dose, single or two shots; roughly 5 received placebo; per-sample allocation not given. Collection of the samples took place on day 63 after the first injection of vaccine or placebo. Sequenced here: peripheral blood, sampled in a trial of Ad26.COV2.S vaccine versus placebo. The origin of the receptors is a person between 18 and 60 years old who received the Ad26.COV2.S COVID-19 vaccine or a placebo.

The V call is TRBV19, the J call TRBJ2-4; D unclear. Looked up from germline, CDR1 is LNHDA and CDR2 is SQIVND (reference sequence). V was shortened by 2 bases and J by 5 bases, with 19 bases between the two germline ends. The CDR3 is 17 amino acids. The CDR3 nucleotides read TGTGCCAGTAGTATACAGCGCGACTTATTAACCCAAAACATTCAGTACTTC. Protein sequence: CASSIQRDLLTQNIQYF.

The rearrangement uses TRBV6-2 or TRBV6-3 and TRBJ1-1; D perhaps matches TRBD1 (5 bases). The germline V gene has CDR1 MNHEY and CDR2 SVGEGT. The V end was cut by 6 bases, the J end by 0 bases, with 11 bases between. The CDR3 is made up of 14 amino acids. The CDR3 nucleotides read TGTGCCAGCAGCCTGGGACTGATGAACACTGAAGCTTTCTTT. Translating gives CASSLGLMNTEAFF.

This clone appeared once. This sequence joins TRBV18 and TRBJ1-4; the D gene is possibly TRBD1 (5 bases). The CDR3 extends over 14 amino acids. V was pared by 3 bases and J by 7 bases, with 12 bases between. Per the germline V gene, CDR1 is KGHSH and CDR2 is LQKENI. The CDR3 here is CASSPEFGGEKLFF. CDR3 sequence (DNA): TGTGCCAGCTCACCTGAGTTCGGGGGTGAAAAACTGTTTTTT.

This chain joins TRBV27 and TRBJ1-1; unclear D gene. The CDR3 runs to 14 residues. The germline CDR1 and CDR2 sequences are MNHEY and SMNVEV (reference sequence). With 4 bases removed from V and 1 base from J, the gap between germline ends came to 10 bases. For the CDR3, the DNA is TGTGCCAGCAGTTCGGGATACCAGAACACTGAAGCTTTCTTT. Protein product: CASSSGYQNTEAFF.

The CDR3: CASSPRQGAEAFF. Here the CDR3 DNA reads TGTGCCAGCAGTCCAAGACAGGGGGCTGAAGCTTTCTTT. The chain employs TRBV6-5 and TRBJ1-1, with 9 bases aligning to TRBD1. CDR1 and CDR2 (germline): MNHEY, SVGAGI. The CDR3 covers 13 residues. The J segment lost 6 bases and the V segment lost 5 bases, leaving 4 bases of the junction unmatched.

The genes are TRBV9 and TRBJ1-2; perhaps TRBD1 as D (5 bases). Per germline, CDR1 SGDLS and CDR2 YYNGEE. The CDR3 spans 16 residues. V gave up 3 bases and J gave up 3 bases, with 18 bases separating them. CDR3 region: CASSASSGTDYYGYTF. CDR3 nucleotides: TGTGCCAGCAGCGCAAGTTCCGGGACGGACTACTATGGCTACACCTTC.

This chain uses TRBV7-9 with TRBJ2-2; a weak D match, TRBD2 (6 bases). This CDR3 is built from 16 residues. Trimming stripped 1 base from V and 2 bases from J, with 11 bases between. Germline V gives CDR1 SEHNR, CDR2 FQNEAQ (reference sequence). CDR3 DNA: TGTGCCAGCAGCTTAGTTTTTAGCGGCAACACCGGGGAGCTGTTTTTT. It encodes CASSLVFSGNTGELFF. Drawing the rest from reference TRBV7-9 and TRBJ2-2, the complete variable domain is DTGVSQNPRHKITKRGQNVTFRCDPISEHNRLYWYRQTLGQGPEFLTYFQNEAQLEKSRLLSDRFSAERPKGSFSTLEIQRTEQGDSAMYLCASSLVFSGNTGELFFGEGSRLTVL.

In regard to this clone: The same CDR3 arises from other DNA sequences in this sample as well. The CDR3 DNA is TGTGCCAGTAGTATCGGGGCAGGCACTGAAGCTTTCTTT. Amino acid sequence: CASSIGAGTEAFF. This chain uses TRBV19 with TRBJ1-1; maybe TRBD1 (5 bases). CDR3 size: 13 residues. V lost 3 bases to trimming and J lost 4 bases, with 9 bases between them. Per the germline V gene, CDR1 is LNHDA and CDR2 is SQIVND (reference sequence).

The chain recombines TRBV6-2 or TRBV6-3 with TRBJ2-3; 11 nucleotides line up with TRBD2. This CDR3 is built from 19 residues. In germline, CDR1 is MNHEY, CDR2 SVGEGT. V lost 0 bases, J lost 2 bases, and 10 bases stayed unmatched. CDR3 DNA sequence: TGTGCCAGCAGTTACTCGGAACTAGCGGGGGATCGTCACACAGATACGCAGTATTTT. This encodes CASSYSELAGDRHTDTQYF.

For the CDR3, the DNA is TGTGCCACCAGCAGAGAAGGCGATGGGGCCAACGTCCTGACTTTC. It encodes CATSREGDGANVLTF. The gene calls are TRBV15 and TRBJ2-6; no definite D call. The V and J ends lost 0 bases and 3 bases respectively, with 6 bases between them. CDR3 size: 15 residues. The germline V gene has CDR1 LNHNV and CDR2 YYDKDF (reference sequence).

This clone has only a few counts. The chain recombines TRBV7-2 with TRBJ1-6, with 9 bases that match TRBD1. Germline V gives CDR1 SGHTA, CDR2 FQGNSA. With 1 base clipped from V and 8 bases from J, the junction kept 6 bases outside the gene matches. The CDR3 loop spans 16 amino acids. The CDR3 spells CASSLDTGGSYSPLHF. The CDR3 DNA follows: TGTGCCAGCAGCTTAGACACAGGGGGCTCTTATTCACCCCTCCACTTT.

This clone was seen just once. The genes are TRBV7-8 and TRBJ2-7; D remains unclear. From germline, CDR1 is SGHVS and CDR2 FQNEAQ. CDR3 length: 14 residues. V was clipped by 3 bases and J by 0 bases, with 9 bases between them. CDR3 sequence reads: CASSFLEYSYEQYF. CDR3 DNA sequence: TGTGCCAGCAGCTTCCTCGAATACTCCTACGAGCAGTACTTC.

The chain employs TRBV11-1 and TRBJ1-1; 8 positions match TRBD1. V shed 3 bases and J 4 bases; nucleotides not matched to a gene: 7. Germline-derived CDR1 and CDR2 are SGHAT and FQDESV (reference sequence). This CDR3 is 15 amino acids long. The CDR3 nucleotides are TGTGCCAGCAGCTTTATAACACAGGGGGTCACTGAAGCTTTCTTT. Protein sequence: CASSFITQGVTEAFF.

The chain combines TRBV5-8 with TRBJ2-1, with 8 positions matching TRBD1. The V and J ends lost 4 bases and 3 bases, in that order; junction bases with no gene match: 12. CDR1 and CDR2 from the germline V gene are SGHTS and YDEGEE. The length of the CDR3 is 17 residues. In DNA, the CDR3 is TGTGCCAGCAGCCCCGCCCAGGGGGCCCTCCTCTACAATGAGCAGTTCTTC. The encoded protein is CASSPAQGALLYNEQFF.

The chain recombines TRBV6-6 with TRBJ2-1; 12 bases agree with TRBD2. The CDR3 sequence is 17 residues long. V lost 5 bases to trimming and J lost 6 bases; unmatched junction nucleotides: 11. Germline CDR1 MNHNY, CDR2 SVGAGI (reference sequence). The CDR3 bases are TGTGCCAGCAGTCTCGACCTAGCGGGAGGGCCCTTCAATGAGCAGTTCTTC. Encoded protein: CASSLDLAGGPFNEQFF.

The DNA of the CDR3 is TGTGCCAGCAGCGTAGTGACAGGGGGCCGAAGTGAGCAGTTCTTC. Translation: CASSVVTGGRSEQFF. V and J are TRBV9 and TRBJ2-1, with TRBD1 identical over 10 bases. The germline gives CDR1 SGDLS, CDR2 YYNGEE. The CDR3 extends over 15 amino acids. J was trimmed by 9 bases and V by 0 bases; bases with no gene match: 6.

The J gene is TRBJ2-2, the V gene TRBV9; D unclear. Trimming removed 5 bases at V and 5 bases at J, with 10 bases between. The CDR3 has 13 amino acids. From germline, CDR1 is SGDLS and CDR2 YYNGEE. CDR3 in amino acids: CASRKGITGELFF. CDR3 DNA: TGTGCCAGCAGAAAAGGGATAACCGGGGAGCTGTTTTTT.

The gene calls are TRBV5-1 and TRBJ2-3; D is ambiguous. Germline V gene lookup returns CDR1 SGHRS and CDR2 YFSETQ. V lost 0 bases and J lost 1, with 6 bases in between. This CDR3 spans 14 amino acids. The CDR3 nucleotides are TGCGCCAGCAGCTTGGTTCAGCGCACAGATACGCAGTATTTT. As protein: CASSLVQRTDTQYF.

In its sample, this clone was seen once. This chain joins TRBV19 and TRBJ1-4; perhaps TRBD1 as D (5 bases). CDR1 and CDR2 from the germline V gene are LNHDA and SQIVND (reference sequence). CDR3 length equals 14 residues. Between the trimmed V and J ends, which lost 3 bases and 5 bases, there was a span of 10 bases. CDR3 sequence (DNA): TGTGCCAGTAGTATTGCCAGGGTCAATGAAAAACTGTTTTTT. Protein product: CASSIARVNEKLFF. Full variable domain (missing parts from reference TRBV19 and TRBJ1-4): DGGITQSPKYLFRKEGQNVTLSCEQNLNHDAMYWYRQDPGQGLRLIYYSQIVNDFQKGDIAEGYSVSREKKESFPLTVTSAQKNPTAFYLCASSIARVNEKLFFGSGTQLSVL.